Each of the 26 T cell receptor beta chains below was sequenced from the same sample in a study of graft-versus-host responses after intestinal transplantation. The data were produced by immunoSEQ multiplex PCR, yet TCRdb's version contains in-frame clones alone and is incomplete. The sample has over 70,000 clones, 83% seen once. Antigens of these TCRs are unknown. Source: unstimulated CD8+ T cells sorted from spleen or lymph node cells, taken before intestinal transplant. These receptors were collected from a human donor who received an intestinal transplant.

This clone was counted only a few times. The rearrangement uses TRBV6-6 and TRBJ2-1; D gene unclear. Germline CDR1 MNHNY, CDR2 SVGAGI (reference sequence). The CDR3 spans 16 residues. Trimming stripped 0 bases from V and 2 bases from J, with 11 bases between. For the CDR3, the DNA is TGTGCCAGCAGTTACTCGAGCGTGTCAACCTACAATGAGCAGTTCTTC. This codes for CASSYSSVSTYNEQFF.

The chain carries TRBV18 and TRBJ2-7; 7 positions match TRBD1. Germline CDR1 is KGHSH and CDR2 is LQKENI. The length of the CDR3 is 18 residues. The J segment lost 0 bases and the V segment lost 3 bases, leaving 14 bases of the junction unmatched. DNA of the CDR3: TGTGCCAGCTCACCCACAGGGGTTATTATGTCCAGCTCCTACGAGCAGTACTTC. Its protein is CASSPTGVIMSSSYEQYF.

The CDR3 is CASSLGVPVKNIQYF. In DNA form, the CDR3 reads TGTGCCAGCAGTCTAGGGGTGCCAGTGAAAAACATTCAGTACTTC. The rearrangement links TRBV27 to TRBJ2-4, with D maybe TRBD1 (5 bases). Trimming took off 5 bases at V and 4 bases at J, with 15 bases between the two ends. The CDR3 spans 15 residues. CDR1 is MNHEY and CDR2 is SMNVEV in the germline V gene (reference sequence).

The CDR3 DNA follows: TGCAGCGTGGAGACAGGGGGCAATACTGAAGCTTTCTTT. Translation: CSVETGGNTEAFF. This rearrangement joins TRBV29-1 to TRBJ1-1; 10 bases are a match to TRBD1. Trimming at V came to 6 bases and at J to 5 bases, leaving 6 bases not matched to a gene. Germline values: CDR1 SQVTM, CDR2 ANQGSEA. There are 13 residues in the CDR3.

V and J are TRBV7-9 and TRBJ1-2, with TRBD1 matching 7 bases. The CDR3 totals 14 residues. The V gene end was trimmed by 5 bases and the J gene end by 3 bases; junction bases not matched to a gene: 6. Germline V gene lookup returns CDR1 SEHNR and CDR2 FQNEAQ (reference sequence). The CDR3 loop is CASSRDSNYYGYTF. The DNA for the CDR3 is TGTGCCAGCAGCCGGGACAGTAACTACTATGGCTACACCTTC.

J is TRBJ2-7 and V is TRBV19; 9 positions agree with TRBD1. Germline assignment: CDR1 LNHDA and CDR2 SQIVND (reference sequence). This CDR3 comprises 15 residues. The trim removed 3 bases at V and 3 bases at J, leaving 6 bases unmatched. This CDR3 reads CASSIWGQGIYEQYF. CDR3 nucleotides: TGTGCCAGTAGTATTTGGGGACAGGGCATCTACGAGCAGTACTTC.

In its sample, this clone is medium-sized. The chain employs TRBV7-2 and TRBJ1-3; maybe TRBD1 (5 bases). Trimming pared 1 base from V and 0 bases from J, leaving 7 bases between. Germline lookup yields CDR1 SGHTA and CDR2 FQGNSA. This CDR3 contains 15 residues. CDR3 in DNA: TGTGCCAGCAGCTTAGAGGGGTTCTCTGGAAACACCATATATTTT. Its protein is CASSLEGFSGNTIYF.

The chain links TRBV14 to TRBJ2-1, with TRBD2 matching 9 bases. CDR3 length: 13 amino acids. The germline CDR1 and CDR2 sequences are SGHDN and FVKESK. Germline trimming cut 3 bases from V and 9 bases from J; bases unmatched to any gene: 3. The CDR3 DNA sequence: TGTGCCAGCAGCCAGGGGACTAGCAGTGAGCAGTTCTTC. Protein: CASSQGTSSEQFF. Based on the CDR3 plus reference TRBV14 and TRBJ2-1, the full variable domain is EAGVTQFPSHSVIEKGQTVTLRCDPISGHDNLYWYRRVMGKEIKFLLHFVKESKQDESGMPNNRFLAERTGGTYSTLKVQPAELEDSGVYFCASSQGTSSEQFFGPGTRLTVL.

The chain recombines TRBV27 with TRBJ1-5; D perhaps matches TRBD1 (5 bases). The V gene lost 8 bases and the J gene lost 0 bases, with 23 bases spanning the gap. The CDR3 contains 18 residues. The V gene's germline CDR1 is MNHEY and CDR2 SMNVEV (reference sequence). CDR3 region: CASLIDHGTADSNQPQHF. DNA for the CDR3: TGTGCCAGCCTAATCGACCATGGGACGGCGGATAGCAATCAGCCCCAGCATTTT.

This chain joins TRBV19 and TRBJ2-7; either TRBD1 or TRBD2 may fit D (6 bases each). Germline V gene lookup returns CDR1 LNHDA and CDR2 SQIVND (reference sequence). The CDR3 runs to 15 residues. With 5 bases removed from V and 4 bases from J, the gap between germline ends came to 18 bases. CDR3: CASSPRDGQGYEQYF. In DNA, the CDR3 is TGTGCCAGTAGTCCGCGGGACGGGCAGGGGTACGAGCAGTACTTC.

CDR3 loop: CASSSSGGEPQHF. As DNA, the CDR3 is TGTGCCAGCAGCTCCTCAGGGGGTGAGCCCCAGCATTTT. The chain carries TRBV7-9 and TRBJ1-5; TRBD1 aligns across 7 bases. The V segment lost 4 bases and the J segment 8 bases; nucleotides outside the gene matches: 5. The CDR3 is 13 residues long. From germline, CDR1 is SEHNR and CDR2 FQNEAQ (reference sequence).

A single count supports this clone. The V and J genes are TRBV9 and TRBJ2-7, with a weak D call TRBD2 (6 bases). In germline, CDR1 is SGDLS, CDR2 YYNGEE. The germline V and J ends were trimmed by 0 bases and 0 bases, with 10 bases remaining between them. This CDR3 is built from 15 residues. The DNA of the CDR3 is TGTGCCAGCAGCGTAGAAGCGGGCGACTCCTACGAGCAGTACTTC. Translating gives CASSVEAGDSYEQYF.

The gene calls are TRBV28 and TRBJ1-2; D perhaps matches TRBD1 (6 bases). Trimming removed 5 bases from V and 7 bases from J, with 17 bases in between. The CDR3 covers 14 residues. Germline values: CDR1 MDHEN, CDR2 SYDVKM. The DNA for the CDR3 is TGTGCCAGCAGTCCAATAGTGGGGGCGGTTGGCTACACCTTC. Its protein product is CASSPIVGAVGYTF.

J is TRBJ1-6 and V is TRBV28; D ambiguous. Germline CDR1 is MDHEN and CDR2 is SYDVKM. The ends were cut back, 1 base at V and 9 bases at J, with 7 bases in the middle. The CDR3 has 13 residues. The CDR3 region is CASSLSLGSPLHF. For the CDR3, the DNA is TGTGCCAGCAGTTTATCGCTCGGTTCACCCCTCCACTTT.

The chain has TRBV5-5 and TRBJ2-7; 13 bases match TRBD2. Germline lookup yields CDR1 SGHKS and CDR2 YYEKEE (reference sequence). Trimming took 4 bases from V and 3 from J; bases not matched to a gene: 13. This CDR3 spans 18 amino acids. The CDR3 protein is CASSRGLAGDPLIYEQYF. Here the CDR3 DNA reads TGTGCCAGCAGCAGAGGACTAGCGGGAGACCCTCTTATCTACGAGCAGTACTTC.

This chain links TRBV4-2 with TRBJ2-2, with D hard to call. Germline V lookup: CDR1 LGHNA, CDR2 YNFKEQ. V was pared by 1 base and J by 0 bases, with 12 bases between. This CDR3 is 17 amino acids long. Here the CDR3 DNA reads TGTGCCAGCAGCCAAGTCTCGCAGGCCCCGAACACCGGGGAGCTGTTTTTT. The encoded protein is CASSQVSQAPNTGELFF.

This rearrangement joins TRBV5-4 to TRBJ1-2; TRBD1 is a possible D gene (5 bases). Germline assignment: CDR1 SGHNT and CDR2 YYREEE (reference sequence). The CDR3 sequence is 13 residues long. Trimming stripped 1 base from V and 4 bases from J, with 8 bases between. The CDR3 DNA is TGTGCCAGCAGCTTGTCCGGGGGCTATGGCTACACCTTC. Translation gives CASSLSGGYGYTF. Full variable domain (remainder filled in from reference TRBV5-4 and TRBJ1-2): ETGVTQSPTHLIKTRGQQVTLRCSSQSGHNTVSWYQQALGQGPQFIFQYYREEENGRGNFPPRFSGLQFPNYSSELNVNALELDDSALYLCASSLSGGYGYTFGSGTRLTVV.

V usage is TRBV6-5 and J usage is TRBJ2-7; 12 nucleotides line up with TRBD1. V was pared by 2 bases and J by 8 bases, with 7 bases of the junction left unmatched. The CDR3 sequence is 15 residues long. CDR1 is MNHEY, CDR2 SVGAGI, per germline. This CDR3 reads CASSYTGQGAVKQYF. The CDR3 DNA follows: TGTGCCAGCAGTTACACGGGACAGGGGGCTGTGAAGCAGTACTTC.

This clone was found once. The J gene is TRBJ2-7, the V gene TRBV6-5; D gene uncertain. V lost 0 bases and J 0 bases, leaving 9 bases between the germline ends. The germline V gene has CDR1 MNHEY and CDR2 SVGAGI. The CDR3 extends over 15 amino acids. CDR3 bases: TGTGCCAGCAGTTACTCGAGTCCAGACTCCTACGAGCAGTACTTC. This gives the protein CASSYSSPDSYEQYF.

The V call is TRBV27, the J call TRBJ1-2; no firm D call. The germline gives CDR1 MNHEY, CDR2 SMNVEV (reference sequence). V lost 2 bases and J 6 bases, leaving 10 bases between the germline ends. The CDR3 has 13 amino acids. The CDR3 coding sequence is TGTGCCAGCAGTTTACAGGCGGGTAATGGCTACACCTTC. The encoded protein is CASSLQAGNGYTF.

To note about this clone: Other DNA sequences in the same sample also yield this CDR3. V usage is TRBV11-2 and J usage is TRBJ2-7; D not resolved. The CDR3 covers 13 residues. Germline CDR1 reads SGHAT; CDR2 reads FQNNGV. Trimming shortened V by 1 base and J by 2 bases, and 6 bases separated the two germline ends. The CDR3, as DNA: TGTGCCAGCAGCTTAGCTGGAACCTACGAGCAGTACTTC. This translates into CASSLAGTYEQYF.

CDR3 protein: CASRSNRATNEKLFF. CDR3 in DNA: TGTGCCAGCAGATCCAACCGGGCCACTAATGAAAAACTGTTTTTT. This sequence joins TRBV6-6 and TRBJ1-4; unclear D gene. Per the germline V gene, CDR1 is MNHNY and CDR2 is SVGAGI (reference sequence). The CDR3 totals 15 residues. V was cut by 6 bases and J by 2 bases, with 13 bases left in between.

The rearrangement links TRBV14 to TRBJ1-1; D is uncertain. CDR1 and CDR2 from the germline V gene are SGHDN and FVKESK. The V end was cut by 1 base, the J end by 1 base, with 10 bases between. The CDR3 runs 15 residues. The CDR3 region has the DNA TGTGCCAGCAGCCAAGTAGTGGGGAGGAACACTGAAGCTTTCTTT. As protein: CASSQVVGRNTEAFF.

V is TRBV2 and J is TRBJ2-7, with D tentatively TRBD2 (6 bases). From germline, CDR1 is SNHLY and CDR2 FYNNEI. The CDR3 totals 13 residues. V was trimmed by 4 bases and J by 4 bases, leaving 11 bases between them. The CDR3 nucleotides read TGTGCCAGCAGTGGACTAGTTATGTACGAGCAGTACTTC. It translates to CASSGLVMYEQYF.

This chain joins TRBV2 and TRBJ1-5; D may be TRBD1 (5 bases). The CDR3 extends over 14 amino acids. Germline CDR1 SNHLY, CDR2 FYNNEI. The germline V and J ends were trimmed by 5 bases and 4 bases, with 12 bases remaining between them. CDR3 in amino acids: CASSPGLQNQPQHF. The CDR3 bases are TGTGCCAGCAGTCCGGGACTGCAGAATCAGCCCCAGCATTTT. The full variable domain, completed using reference TRBV2 and TRBJ1-5, is EPEVTQTPSHQVTQMGQEVILRCVPISNHLYFYWYRQILGQKVEFLVSFYNNEISEKSEIFDDQFSVERPDGSNFTLKIRSTKLEDSAMYFCASSPGLQNQPQHFGDGTRLSIL.

This clone showed up just once. The chain uses TRBV27 and TRBJ2-7, with D uncertain. The CDR3 loop spans 15 amino acids. V was cut by 1 base and J by 0 bases, with 10 bases left in between. Germline V gene lookup returns CDR1 MNHEY and CDR2 SMNVEV (reference sequence). This CDR3 is CASSLYGRSSYEQYF. DNA of the CDR3: TGTGCCAGCAGTTTATACGGAAGAAGCTCCTACGAGCAGTACTTC.